These 14 T cell receptor beta chains share one sample of origin, sequenced in a study of cytomegalovirus exposure and HLA in healthy donors. TCRdb's copy holds only in-frame clones and misses some; the assay was immunoSEQ multiplex PCR. The data hold about 180,000 clones, with 85% to 90% observed a single time. Sequenced material: PBMCs. These receptors were obtained from a woman under 40 in good health and CMV-seronegative.

J is TRBJ1-4 and V is TRBV4-1; D might be TRBD1 (5 bases). Trimming shortened V by 4 bases and J by 0 bases, and 9 bases separated the two germline ends. Germline V CDR1 and CDR2: MGHRA, YSYEKL. The CDR3 extends over 15 amino acids. CDR3 bases: TGCGCCAGCAGCCCCGGGACTTCAACTAATGAAAAACTGTTTTTT. Residues: CASSPGTSTNEKLFF.

The chain is built from TRBV9 and TRBJ1-2; 7 bases are shared with TRBD1. V shed 5 bases and J 8 bases; nucleotides not matched to a gene: 18. The germline CDR1 and CDR2 sequences are SGDLS and YYNGEE. The CDR3 consists of 16 residues. The CDR3 is CASRGGGLGSLGGYTF. CDR3 nucleotide sequence: TGTGCCAGCAGAGGAGGGGGCCTCGGTTCCTTGGGGGGCTACACCTTC.

The chain links TRBV4-1 to TRBJ1-4, with 11 bases fitting TRBD1. The CDR3 is made up of 17 amino acids. V lost 5 bases, J lost 7 bases, and 12 bases stayed unmatched. Germline loops: CDR1 MGHRA, CDR2 YSYEKL. CDR3 coding DNA: TGCGCCAGCAGCGTGGGACAGGGGGATATTGAAGGTGAAAAACTGTTTTTT. Protein: CASSVGQGDIEGEKLFF.

The V and J genes are TRBV2 and TRBJ1-1; TRBD1 matches at 9 bases. Germline-derived CDR1 and CDR2 are SNHLY and FYNNEI. Trimming took 5 bases from V and 7 from J; bases not matched to a gene: 5. The CDR3 is 13 residues long. CDR3 DNA: TGTGCCAGCAGTAACAGGGGGCAGGATGAAGCTTTCTTT. This encodes CASSNRGQDEAFF.

V and J are TRBV9 and TRBJ2-7; no firm D call. The germline V gene has CDR1 SGDLS and CDR2 YYNGEE. V shed 2 bases and J shed 3 bases, with 9 bases lying between them. This CDR3 is built from 13 residues. This CDR3 reads CASSVGAGYEQYF. CDR3 nucleotides: TGTGCCAGCAGCGTTGGAGCCGGCTACGAGCAGTACTTC.

This clone has only one observation. The chain links TRBV13 to TRBJ2-2; 7 bases agree with TRBD2. CDR3 length equals 15 residues. The junction had 6 bases not matched to a gene; V was cut back by 5 bases and J by 3 bases. Germline CDR1 is PRHDT and CDR2 is FYEKMQ (reference sequence). As DNA, the CDR3 is TGTGCCAGCAGCCCTGGGACTACCGACACCGGGGAGCTGTTTTTT. Protein sequence: CASSPGTTDTGELFF.

The rearrangement links TRBV5-1 to TRBJ2-5; 9 positions match TRBD2. Germline values: CDR1 SGHRS, CDR2 YFSETQ. V shed 0 bases, J shed 2 bases, and the junction held 5 bases outside the gene matches. The CDR3 runs to 16 residues. CDR3 residues: CASSLAAGGWQETQYF. The CDR3 nucleotides read TGCGCCAGCAGCTTGGCAGCGGGGGGTTGGCAAGAGACCCAGTACTTC.

The rearrangement joins TRBV6-6 to TRBJ2-7; 8 bases match TRBD1. The germline V gene has CDR1 MNHNY and CDR2 SVGAGI (reference sequence). V was clipped by 6 bases and J by 3 bases; unmatched bases: 4. CDR3 length: 13 amino acids. DNA of the CDR3: TGTGCCAGCAGCCCGGACAGGGACTACGAGCAGTACTTC. As protein: CASSPDRDYEQYF.

The chain combines TRBV5-1 with TRBJ1-1; D gene ambiguous. Germline CDR1 and CDR2: SGHRS and YFSETQ. The CDR3 extends over 14 amino acids. Trimming removed 6 bases from V and 0 bases from J, with 12 bases in between. The CDR3 sequence is CASTYSGLNTEAFF. The CDR3 coding sequence is TGCGCCAGCACCTACAGCGGTTTGAACACTGAAGCTTTCTTT.

A word on this clone: Relative to the germline gene, one junction end is altered; a read error may explain this. This sequence joins TRBV29-1 and TRBJ1-1; 7 nucleotides match TRBD1. This CDR3 has 13 residues. Germline values: CDR1 SQVTM, CDR2 ANQGSEA. The DNA of the CDR3 is TGCAGCTTTGAGCTGGCAGGGGGGACTGAAGCTTTCTTT. Encoded protein: CSFELAGGTEAFF.

The chain joins TRBV5-5 to TRBJ2-7, with D possibly being TRBD2 (5 bases). CDR1 and CDR2 from the germline V gene are SGHKS and YYEKEE (reference sequence). CDR3 size: 12 residues. With 5 bases removed from V and 6 bases from J, the gap between germline ends came to 12 bases. In DNA form, the CDR3 reads TGTGCCAGCAGTTCCGAGGGTGGCGAGCAGTACTTC. This gives the protein CASSSEGGEQYF.

The V call is TRBV5-4, the J call TRBJ2-5; D gene unclear. The V end lost 2 bases, the J end lost 0 bases, and 5 bases lay between the germline ends. CDR3 length: 13 residues. CDR1 SGHNT and CDR2 YYREEE come from the germline V gene (reference sequence). The CDR3 loop reads CASSFQNQETQYF. CDR3 DNA: TGTGCCAGCAGCTTCCAGAACCAAGAGACCCAGTACTTC.

This sequence joins TRBV5-1 and TRBJ2-5; possibly TRBD1 for D (5 bases). This CDR3 has 13 amino acids. Trimming pared 2 bases from V and 5 bases from J, leaving 10 bases between. In germline, CDR1 is SGHRS, CDR2 YFSETQ. CDR3 amino acids: CASSLGPGETQYF. In DNA, the CDR3 is TGCGCCAGCAGCTTAGGGCCAGGGGAGACCCAGTACTTC.

The CDR3 nucleotides are TGTGCCAGTAGTATCGGGACAGCTCCCGATACGCAGTATTTT. This codes for CASSIGTAPDTQYF. V usage is TRBV19 and J usage is TRBJ2-3, with 7 bases identical to TRBD1. Trimming at V came to 3 bases and at J to 6 bases, leaving 6 bases not matched to a gene. The length of the CDR3 is 14 residues. Germline CDR1 LNHDA, CDR2 SQIVND (reference sequence).